The subject of this entry is one T cell receptor (beta chain). These data come from a study of blood T cell repertoires in COVID-19. V gave up 0 bases and J gave up 3 bases, with 12 bases separating them. This CDR3 has 15 amino acids. The V gene's germline CDR1 is SGHTA and CDR2 FQGTGA. Sequencing used immunoSEQ multiplex PCR; TCRdb keeps in-frame clones, though not all of them. The sample consists of around 470,000 clones, roughly 88% of them appearing once. This receptor was identified in a man younger than 35 who had recovered from COVID-19. The specimen sequenced was PBMCs or T cells enriched from blood (not recorded which). The chain links TRBV7-3 to TRBJ2-7; maybe TRBD2 (5 bases). As DNA, the CDR3 is TGTGCCAGCAGCTTAACCGGACGGGATTACTACGAGCAGTACTTC. Its translation: CASSLTGRDYYEQYF.